This T cell receptor beta chain comes out of a study of identical twins. Regarding the study as a whole: Invariant MAIT and iNKT cells could partly confound zero-insertion analyses. While abundant cord blood beta clonotypes carried fewer insertions, memory repertoires showed no such pattern.

Each donor (without exception) was a healthy Caucasian. Template switching, a step in the protocol, added a universal primer site, and cDNA carried unique molecular identifiers. TCRdb redid the calling of the 5' RACE reads with MiXCR, one entry per CDR3 protein. The sample yields approximately 600,000 distinct CDR3 sequences, just over 7% seen once. This clonotype has at least ten counts. Antigen unknown. An end of the junction differs from the germline gene, which may be a read error. The same data also contributed to another study, on yellow fever vaccine responses in identical twins.

Sample: PBMCs. This receptor was taken from a young woman in good health.

The CDR3 coding sequence is TGTGCCAGCAGTTTAGGACTAGCGCAGAATGAGCAGTTCTTC. Translating gives CASSLGLAQNEQFF. The chain is built from TRBV7-7 and TRBJ2-1; 9 bases agree with TRBD2. Germline V gene lookup returns CDR1 SSHAT and CDR2 FNYEAQ (reference sequence). This CDR3 contains 14 residues.